This TCR beta chain was identified in a study of T cell responses to AZD1222 COVID-19 vaccine. Germline CDR1 and CDR2: MNHEY and SVGEGT. Trimming took off 0 bases at V and 2 bases at J, with 17 bases between the two ends. The CDR3 loop spans 18 amino acids. Libraries were prepared by immunoSEQ multiplex PCR; TCRdb keeps only in-frame clonotypes and omits some of them. Of more than 60,000 clones listed, around 90% are singletons. This clone was detected a few times. The target antigen is unknown. General study points: Repertoire collection took place solely once the T cell response had peaked. A rise in Spike-specific TCR breadth and depth followed two AZD1222 doses.

Sequencing was performed on peripheral blood, taken on day 0 of AZD1222 vaccination. The chain couples TRBV6-2 or TRBV6-3 to TRBJ1-5; D is unclear. This receptor was obtained from an adult in good health. The CDR3 is CASSYSPDPGSGNQPQHF. CDR3 bases: TGTGCCAGCAGTTACTCCCCAGACCCCGGTTCTGGCAATCAGCCCCAGCATTTT.